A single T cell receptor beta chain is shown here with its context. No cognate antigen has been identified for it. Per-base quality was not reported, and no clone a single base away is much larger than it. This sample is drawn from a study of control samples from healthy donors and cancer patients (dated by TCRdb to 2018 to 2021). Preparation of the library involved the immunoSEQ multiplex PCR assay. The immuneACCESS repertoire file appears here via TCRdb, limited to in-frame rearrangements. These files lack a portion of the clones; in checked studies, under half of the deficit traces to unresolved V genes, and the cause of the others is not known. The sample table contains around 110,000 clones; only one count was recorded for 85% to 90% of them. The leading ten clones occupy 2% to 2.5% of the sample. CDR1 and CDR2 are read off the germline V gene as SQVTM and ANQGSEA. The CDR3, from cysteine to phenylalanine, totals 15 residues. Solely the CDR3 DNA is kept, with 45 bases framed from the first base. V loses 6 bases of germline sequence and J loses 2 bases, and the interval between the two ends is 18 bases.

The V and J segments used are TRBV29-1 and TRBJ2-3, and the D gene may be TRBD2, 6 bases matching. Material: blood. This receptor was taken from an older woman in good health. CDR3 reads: CSVAPPGGYTDTQYF. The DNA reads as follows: TGCAGCGTCGCACCCCCTGGGGGGTACACAGATACGCAGTATTTT.